This T cell receptor beta chain is from a study of shared clonotypes between healthy human individuals. Genomic DNA from each subset was divided evenly over several immunoSEQ plates. Only in-frame clones appear in the TCRdb table, and some are missing; sequencing was by immunoSEQ multiplex PCR. This sample has 2,500,000 or so clones, with 90% to 95% found just once. CDR1 MDHEN and CDR2 SYDVKM come from the germline V gene. The V gene end was trimmed by 5 bases and the J gene end by 8 bases; junction bases not matched to a gene: 10. The CDR3 has 14 amino acids. Every one of the donors was a Caucasian adult that lived in Nashville, Tennessee.

The receptor was isolated from a man younger than 30 in good health. Some clones in this sample may be carry-over from other donors' samples. The rearrangement links TRBV28 to TRBJ1-2; 8 nucleotides match TRBD1. Material for sequencing was naive CD4+ T cells from PBMCs. Subset denoted: CD45RA+ positively selected. The chain's CDR3 is CASSPTGGWNGYTF. The CDR3 region has the DNA TGTGCCAGCAGTCCAACAGGGGGATGGAACGGCTACACCTTC.